The T cell receptor (beta chain) described here comes from a study of regulatory T cells in long-lasting Graves disease. Construction of the TCR beta libraries employed iRepertoire HTBI primers in conjunction with Arm-PCR of CDR3 regions. TCRdb reanalysed the multiplex PCR reads using MiXCR and keeps one entry per CDR3 protein. The data show about 470,000 distinct CDR3 sequences, with around 14% seen just once and 16% held by the top ten. Time point described: newly diagnosed GD, antithyroid drugs for less than 3 months. With RNA extracted from PBMCs as input, the TCR library was made. Trimming cost V 3 bases and J 8 bases, with 21 bases left between them. This CDR3 comprises 16 residues. Germline-derived CDR1 and CDR2 are KGHDR and SFDVKD. This clonotype was observed many times. These sequences were also reported in another study, on T cells in Graves' hyperthyroidism and ophthalmopathy.

V usage is TRBV24-1 and J usage is TRBJ1-2; D remains unclear. Here the sequenced sample was peripheral blood mononuclear cells (PBMCs), taken at new diagnosis, from a patient treated with antithyroid drugs. This clonotype originated in a woman in her 30s with Graves disease. CDR3 sequence reads: CATSDASRGAERGYTF. The CDR3 DNA reads TGTGCCACCAGTGATGCCTCCCGCGGCGCTGAAAGGGGCTACACCTTC.